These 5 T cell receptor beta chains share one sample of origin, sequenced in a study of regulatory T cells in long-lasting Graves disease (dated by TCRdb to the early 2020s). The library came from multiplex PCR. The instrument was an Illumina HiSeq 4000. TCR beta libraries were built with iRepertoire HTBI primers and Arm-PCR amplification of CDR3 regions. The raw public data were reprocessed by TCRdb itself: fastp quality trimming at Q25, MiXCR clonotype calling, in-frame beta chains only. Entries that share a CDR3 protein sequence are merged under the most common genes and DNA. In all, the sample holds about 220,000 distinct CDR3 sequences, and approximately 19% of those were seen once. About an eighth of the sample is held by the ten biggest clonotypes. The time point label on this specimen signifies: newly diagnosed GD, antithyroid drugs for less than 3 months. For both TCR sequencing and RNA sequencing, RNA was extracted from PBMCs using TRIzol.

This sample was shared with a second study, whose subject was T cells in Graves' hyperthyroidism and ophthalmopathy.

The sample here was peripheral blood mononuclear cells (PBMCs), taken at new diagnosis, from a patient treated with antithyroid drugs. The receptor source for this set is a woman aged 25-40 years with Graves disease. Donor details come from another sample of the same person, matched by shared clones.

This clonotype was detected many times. This chain's CDR3 is CASSQWSNEQFF. DNA of the CDR3: TGTGCCAGCAGCCAGTGGAGCAATGAGCAGTTCTTC. The rearrangement links TRBV3-1 to TRBJ2-1; D remains unclear. Per germline, CDR1 LGHDT and CDR2 YNNKEL (reference sequence). The CDR3 is 12 amino acids. V dropped 3 bases and J dropped 6 bases, with 6 bases sitting between them.

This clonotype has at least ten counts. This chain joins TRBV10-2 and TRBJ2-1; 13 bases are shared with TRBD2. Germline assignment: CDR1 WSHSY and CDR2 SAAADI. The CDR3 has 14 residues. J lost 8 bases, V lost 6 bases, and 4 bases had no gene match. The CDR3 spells CASRKTSGGYEQFF. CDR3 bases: TGCGCCAGCAGAAAGACTAGCGGGGGGTATGAGCAGTTCTTC.

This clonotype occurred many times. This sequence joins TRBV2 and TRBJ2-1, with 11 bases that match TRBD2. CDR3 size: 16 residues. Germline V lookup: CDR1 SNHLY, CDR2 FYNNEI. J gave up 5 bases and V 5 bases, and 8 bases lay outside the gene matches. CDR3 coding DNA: TGTGCCAGCAGTACCCGGGGACTAGCGGCTAACAATGAGCAGTTCTTC. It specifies CASSTRGLAANNEQFF.

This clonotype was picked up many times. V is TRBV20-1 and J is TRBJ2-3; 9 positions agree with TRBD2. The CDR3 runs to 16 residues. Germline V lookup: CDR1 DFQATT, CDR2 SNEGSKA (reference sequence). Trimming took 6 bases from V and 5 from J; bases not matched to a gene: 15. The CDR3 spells CSASPQWRGGVDTQYF. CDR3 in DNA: TGCAGTGCCTCACCCCAATGGCGGGGGGGAGTAGATACGCAGTATTTT.

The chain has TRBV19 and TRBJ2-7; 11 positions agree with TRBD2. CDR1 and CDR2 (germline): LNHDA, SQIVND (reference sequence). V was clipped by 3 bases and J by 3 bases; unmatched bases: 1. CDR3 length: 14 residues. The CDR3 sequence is CASSMTSGNYEQYF. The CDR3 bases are TGTGCCAGTAGTATGACTAGCGGGAACTACGAGCAGTACTTC.